These T cell receptor beta chains were read from a single sample in a study of T cell responses to AZD1222 COVID-19 vaccine. Libraries were prepared by immunoSEQ multiplex PCR; TCRdb keeps only in-frame clonotypes and omits some of them. The sample yields about 67,000 clones, around four fifths seen once. The source material was peripheral blood, sampled on day 0 of AZD1222 vaccination. The receptors stem from an adult in good health. Each CDR3 is given with its conserved first and last residue. A D gene is named only where the DNA matches it firmly. A row's size may be missing; if present it is once, few, many or a size class.

abundance	v_gene	j_gene	d_gene	CDR3aa	CDR3nt
NA	TRBV9	TRBJ2-3	NA	CASSLYVKGSTDTQYF	TGTGCCAGCAGCCTCTATGTTAAGGGAAGCACAGATACGCAGTATTTT
NA	TRBV28	TRBJ2-7	TRBD1	CASRAGGYYEQYF	TGTGCCAGCAGGGCAGGGGGCTACTACGAGCAGTACTTC
NA	TRBV6-5	TRBJ1-5	NA	CASPDLDSLNQPQHF	TGTGCCAGCCCCGATCTGGACAGTCTCAATCAGCCCCAGCATTTT
NA	TRBV30	TRBJ1-6	NA	CAWSLGSRGSPLHF	TGTGCCTGGAGTTTGGGATCTCGGGGGTCACCCCTCCACTTT
NA	TRBV2	TRBJ2-7	NA	CASSRQGPSYEQYF	TGTGCCAGCAGTCGGCAGGGTCCATCCTACGAGCAGTACTTC
NA	TRBV6-2/TRBV6-3	TRBJ2-1	NA	CASSLRDPYNEQFF	TGTGCCAGCAGCCTCAGAGACCCCTACAATGAGCAGTTCTTC
NA	TRBV27	TRBJ1-2	NA	CASSSLREGYTF	TGTGCCAGCAGTTCCCTCCGCGAGGGCTACACCTTC
NA	TRBV19	TRBJ1-2	NA	CASNAFEGYGYTF	TGTGCCAGTAATGCCTTCGAGGGCTATGGCTACACCTTC
NA	TRBV7-2	TRBJ2-5	TRBD2	CASSLRPSGFVETQYF	TGTGCCAGCAGCTTAAGGCCTAGCGGGTTCGTAGAGACCCAGTACTTC
NA	TRBV29-1	TRBJ2-5	NA	CSAASSQETQYF	TGCAGCGCCGCTTCCAGCCAAGAGACCCAGTACTTC
NA	TRBV5-1	TRBJ1-1	NA	CASRVGLGPTEAFF	TGCGCCAGCAGAGTGGGACTCGGTCCCACTGAAGCTTTCTTT
NA	TRBV7-3	TRBJ2-6	TRBD1	CASSSPGTGGGANVLTF	TGTGCCAGCAGCTCCCCCGGGACAGGGGGAGGGGCCAACGTCCTGACTTTC
NA	TRBV4-3	TRBJ2-1	TRBD1	CASSHTAGTERHNEQFF	TGCGCCAGCAGCCATACGGCCGGGACAGAAAGACACAATGAGCAGTTCTTC
NA	TRBV7-9	TRBJ2-1	TRBD2	CASGGTSWNEQFF	TGTGCCAGCGGAGGGACTAGCTGGAATGAGCAGTTCTTC
NA	TRBV28	TRBJ2-7	NA	CASRYQVALSYEQYF	TGTGCCAGCAGGTACCAAGTAGCCTTAAGCTACGAGCAGTACTTC
once	TRBV11-2	TRBJ1-2	NA	CASRQLTDIGPNYGYTF	TGTGCCAGCAGACAACTCACTGATATAGGGCCAAACTATGGCTACACCTTC
few	TRBV7-9	TRBJ2-7	NA	CASSLVIQEQYF	TGTGCCAGCAGCTTAGTAATCCAGGAGCAGTACTTC
NA	TRBV7-2	TRBJ2-7	TRBD2	CASSLEVTSGRSHEQYF	TGTGCCAGCAGCTTAGAAGTGACTAGCGGGAGGAGCCACGAGCAGTACTTC
NA	TRBV2	TRBJ2-7	TRBD2	CASRATSGGAFHEQYF	TGTGCCAGCAGAGCAACTAGCGGGGGGGCTTTCCACGAGCAGTACTTC
NA	TRBV6-5	TRBJ1-1	NA	CASTSGGGGTEAFF	TGTGCCAGCACTTCAGGCGGGGGTGGCACTGAAGCTTTCTTT